This T cell receptor beta chain was sequenced in a study of blood T cell repertoires in COVID-19. Study context: COVID-19 samples from acute and convalescent phases originated in the United States, Italy and Spain.

CDR1 is SQVTM, CDR2 ANQGSEA, per germline. V shed 2 bases and J 2 bases; nucleotides not matched to a gene: 7. This CDR3 contains 16 residues. Source study methods: Amplification with reference gene primers provided the estimates of nucleated cell counts. The protocol was immunoSEQ multiplex PCR, while the TCRdb copy is restricted to in-frame clones and leaves out a portion. The V and J calls and the clone size are those of that table, but D and trimming were determined from the DNA. The repertoire holds 310,000 or so clones, with more than 80% as singletons. This chain links TRBV29-1 with TRBJ2-5; 11 bases map to TRBD1. Source material: peripheral blood. This TCR came from a man younger than 35 who had recovered from COVID-19. CDR3 nucleotide sequence: TGCAGCGTTGAATTACCGGGACAGGGGGGTCAAGAGACCCAGTACTTC. It yields the protein CSVELPGQGGQETQYF. Full variable domain (rest looked up from reference TRBV29-1 and TRBJ2-5): SAVISQKPSRDICQRGTSLTIQCQVDSQVTMMFWYRQQPGQSLTLIATANQGSEATYESGFVIDKFPISRPNLTFSTLTVSNMSPEDSSIYLCSVELPGQGGQETQYFGPGTRLLVL.